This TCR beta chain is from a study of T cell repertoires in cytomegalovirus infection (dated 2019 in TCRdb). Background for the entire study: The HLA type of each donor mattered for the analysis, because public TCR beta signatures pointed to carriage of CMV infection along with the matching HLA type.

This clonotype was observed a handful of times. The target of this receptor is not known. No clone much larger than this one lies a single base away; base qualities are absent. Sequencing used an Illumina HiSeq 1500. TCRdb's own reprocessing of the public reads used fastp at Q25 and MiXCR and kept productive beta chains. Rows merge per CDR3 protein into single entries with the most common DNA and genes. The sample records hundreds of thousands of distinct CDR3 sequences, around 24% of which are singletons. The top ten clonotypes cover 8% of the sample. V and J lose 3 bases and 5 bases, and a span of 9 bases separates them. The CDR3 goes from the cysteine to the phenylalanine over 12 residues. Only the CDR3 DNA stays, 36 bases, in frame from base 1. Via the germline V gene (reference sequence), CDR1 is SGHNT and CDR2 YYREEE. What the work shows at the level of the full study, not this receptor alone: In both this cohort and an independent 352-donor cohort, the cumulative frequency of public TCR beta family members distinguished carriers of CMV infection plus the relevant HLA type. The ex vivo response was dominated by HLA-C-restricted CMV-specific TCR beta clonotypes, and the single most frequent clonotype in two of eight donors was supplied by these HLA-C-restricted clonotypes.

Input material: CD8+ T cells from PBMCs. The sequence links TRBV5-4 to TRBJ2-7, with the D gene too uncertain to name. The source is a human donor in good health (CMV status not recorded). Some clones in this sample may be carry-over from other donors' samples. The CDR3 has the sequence CASSSPGNEQYF. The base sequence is TGTGCCAGCAGCTCCCCGGGTAACGAGCAGTACTTC.